The present entry profiles one T cell receptor (beta chain) with its context. Antigen: not known. J was trimmed by 5 bases and V by 3 bases; bases with no gene match: 7. The CDR3 is made up of 15 amino acids. Germline CDR1 and CDR2: MNHNS and SASEGT. The primer mix had 60 Vbeta and 13 Jbeta primers. Assay: immunoSEQ multiplex PCR; the TCRdb copy retains only in-frame clones and omits some. The listing contains around 140,000 clones. This record comes from a study of cytomegalovirus exposure and HLA in healthy donors. At the level of the study: A previous analysis identified 100 million or so unique TCR beta sequences derived from some 170 million T cells. Study outcomes and limitations: Most TCR beta V segments were productive about 90% or about 30% of the time in an earlier analysis.

The material sequenced was PBMCs. The TCR sequence derives from a woman in her thirties or forties in good health and CMV-seronegative. The genes are TRBV6-1 and TRBJ1-2, with 9 bases that match TRBD1. This chain's CDR3 is CASSDVGQGSYGYTF. In DNA form, the CDR3 reads TGTGCCAGCAGTGATGTGGGACAGGGAAGTTATGGCTACACCTTC.